Reported below is one TCR beta chain. Under the authors' procedure: Reference gene primers were amplified, and this amplification served to estimate nucleated cell counts. TCRdb keeps only in-frame clones here, not all; method: immunoSEQ multiplex PCR. That table furnishes V, J and clone size, whereas the DNA furnished D and trimming. This table holds a few hundred thousand clones, 80% to 90% found once. The data were taken from a study of blood T cell repertoires in COVID-19. Study details: Samples came from the United States, Italy and Spain, spanning acute and convalescent COVID-19.

Germline CDR1 reads MDHEN; CDR2 reads SYDVKM. There are 16 residues in the CDR3. V gave up 2 bases and J gave up 6 bases, with 19 bases separating them. The TCR originated in a woman aged 18-29 years in a cohort exposed to, infected with or recovered from COVID-19 (not recorded which). This rearrangement joins TRBV28 to TRBJ1-2; D unclear. The specimen was PBMCs or T cells enriched from blood (not recorded which). Here the CDR3 reads CASSLAVRGGRDGYTF. The CDR3 DNA reads as TGTGCCAGCAGTTTAGCCGTCCGGGGAGGGAGGGATGGCTACACCTTC.